The present TCR beta chain was sequenced within a study of T cells in Graves' hyperthyroidism and ophthalmopathy. The CDR3 runs to 14 residues. Germline V gene data show CDR1 as PRHDT and CDR2 as FYEKMQ (reference sequence). V lost 4 bases and J 2 bases, leaving 12 bases between the germline ends. Diagnosing involved the use of clinical symptoms, serum thyroxine and TRAb, thyroid ultrasound and orbital computed tomography. Amplification yielded TCR beta CDR3 regions, with RNA transcripts as the source. The primer set for the first-round RT-PCR of the TCR CDR3 was HTBI. MiXCR was run by TCRdb on the multiplex PCR reads, yielding one entry per CDR3 protein. Of hundreds of thousands of distinct CDR3 sequences listed, 12% to 15% are singletons.

The sequence derives from a woman under 30 with Graves' hyperthyroidism. V is TRBV13 and J is TRBJ2-7; TRBD1 is a possible D gene (6 bases). The sequencing sample was made of blood. The CDR3 reads CASSSRDKTYEQYF. The CDR3 DNA follows: TGTGCCAGCAGCTCCCGGGACAAGACCTACGAGCAGTACTTC.